This T cell receptor (beta chain) was recorded in a study of blood T cells in healthy people across ages. Through a sample-barcoded 5' primer and a J-beta primer mix, a second PCR was run for about 6 to 11 cycles. The template-switch adaptor was a 5' adaptor with 12 random nucleotides. It tagged each cDNA molecule. One entry per CDR3 protein results from TCRdb running MiXCR on the 5' RACE reads. The repertoire consists of over 1,500,000 distinct CDR3 sequences, with 49% occurring once and the leading ten covering approximately 2.1%. Only a few counts were recorded for this clonotype. What it binds is unknown. Points from the study as a whole: Greater diversity and more naive CD4+ cells were seen in long-lived donors than in aged donors. Age advanced and TCR beta diversity per million T cells fell, roughly linearly.

Trimming removed 5 bases from V and 6 bases from J; junction bases left unmatched: 15. Germline V gene data show CDR1 as SEHNR and CDR2 as FQNEAQ (reference sequence). This CDR3 comprises 17 residues. The chain carries TRBV7-9 and TRBJ2-1; 8 nucleotides line up with TRBD2. Sample: blood. The clonotype was recovered from a woman aged 35 to 49 in good health. This CDR3 is CASSTYFRGGNPNEQFF. CDR3 DNA: TGTGCCAGCAGCACATACTTCCGCGGGGGGAACCCCAATGAGCAGTTCTTC.